This T cell receptor (beta chain) was retrieved from a study of T cells in Graves' hyperthyroidism and ophthalmopathy. The overall study: Peripheral blood samples were taken at initial diagnosis, prior to any treatment. Study-level findings and limits: Most thyroid clonotypes that were expanded above 0.001 also turned up in blood.

Amplification of TCR beta CDR3 regions used RNA as the template. Initially, a first-round RT-PCR of the TCR CDR3 employed the HTBI primer set. TCRdb re-called the multiplex PCR reads with MiXCR, one entry per CDR3 protein. Of 310,000 or so distinct CDR3 sequences listed, about 17% are singletons. With respect to this clonotype: Its antigen is still unknown. Being one base from a much bigger clone, this may be a read error.

With 0 bases removed from V and 5 bases from J, the gap between germline ends came to 13 bases. Germline CDR1 is KGHSH and CDR2 is LQKENI. The CDR3 loop spans 15 amino acids. Sequencing was done on a sample of blood. The V and J genes are TRBV18 and TRBJ1-1; no definite D call. The source is a woman aged 55-70 years with Graves' ophthalmopathy. DNA for the CDR3: TGTGCCAGCTCACCACCCCACAGTGGTGGGACTGAAGCTTTCTTT. This encodes CASSPPHSGGTEAFF.